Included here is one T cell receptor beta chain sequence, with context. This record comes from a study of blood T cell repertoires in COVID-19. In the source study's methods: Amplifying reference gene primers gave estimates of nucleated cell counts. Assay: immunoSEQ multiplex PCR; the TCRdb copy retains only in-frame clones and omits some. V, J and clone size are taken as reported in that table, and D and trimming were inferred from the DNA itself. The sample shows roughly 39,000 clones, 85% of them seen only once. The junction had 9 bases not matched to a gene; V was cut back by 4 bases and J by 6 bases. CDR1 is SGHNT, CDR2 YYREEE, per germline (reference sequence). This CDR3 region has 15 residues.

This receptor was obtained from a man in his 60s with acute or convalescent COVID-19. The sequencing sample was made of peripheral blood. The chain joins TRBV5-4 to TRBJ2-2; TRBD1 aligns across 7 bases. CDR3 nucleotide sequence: TGTGCCAGCAGCCTAGGCACAGGGGTCGCCGGGGAGCTGTTTTTT. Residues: CASSLGTGVAGELFF.